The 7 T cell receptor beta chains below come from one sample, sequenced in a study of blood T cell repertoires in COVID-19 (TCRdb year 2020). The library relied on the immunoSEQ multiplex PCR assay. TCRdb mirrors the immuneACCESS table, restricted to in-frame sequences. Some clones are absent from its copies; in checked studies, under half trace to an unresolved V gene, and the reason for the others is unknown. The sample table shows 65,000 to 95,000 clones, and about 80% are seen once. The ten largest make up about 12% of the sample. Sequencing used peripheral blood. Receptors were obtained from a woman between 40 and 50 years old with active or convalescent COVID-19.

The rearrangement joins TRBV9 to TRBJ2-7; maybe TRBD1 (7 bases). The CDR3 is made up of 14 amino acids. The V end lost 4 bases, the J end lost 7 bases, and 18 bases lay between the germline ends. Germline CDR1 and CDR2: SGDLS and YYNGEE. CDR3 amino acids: CASSPRAGGLEQYF. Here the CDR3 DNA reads TGTGCCAGCAGCCCTCGGGCAGGGGGGTTAGAGCAGTACTTC.

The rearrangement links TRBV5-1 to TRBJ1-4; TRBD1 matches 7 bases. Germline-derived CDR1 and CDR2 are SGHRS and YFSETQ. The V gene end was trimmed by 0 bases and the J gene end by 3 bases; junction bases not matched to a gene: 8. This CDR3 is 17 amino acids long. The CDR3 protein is CASSLGGGAGANEKLFF. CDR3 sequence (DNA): TGCGCCAGCAGCTTGGGAGGGGGCGCCGGGGCTAATGAAAAACTGTTTTTT.

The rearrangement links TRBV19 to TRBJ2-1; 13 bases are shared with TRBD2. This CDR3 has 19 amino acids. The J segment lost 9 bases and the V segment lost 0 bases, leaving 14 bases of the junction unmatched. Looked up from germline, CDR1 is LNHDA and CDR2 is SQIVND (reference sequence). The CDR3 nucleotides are TGTGCCAGTAGTATAGAAACTAGCGGGAGGGTTGGGGCTCTGGGTGAGCAGTTCTTC. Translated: CASSIETSGRVGALGEQFF.

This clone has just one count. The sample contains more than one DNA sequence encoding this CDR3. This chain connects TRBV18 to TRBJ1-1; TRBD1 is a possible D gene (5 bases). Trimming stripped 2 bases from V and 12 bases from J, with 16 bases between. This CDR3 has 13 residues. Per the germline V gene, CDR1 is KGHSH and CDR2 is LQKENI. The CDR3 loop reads CASSPVSAQGTFF. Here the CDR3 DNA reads TGTGCCAGCTCACCAGTATCAGCTCAGGGTACTTTCTTT.

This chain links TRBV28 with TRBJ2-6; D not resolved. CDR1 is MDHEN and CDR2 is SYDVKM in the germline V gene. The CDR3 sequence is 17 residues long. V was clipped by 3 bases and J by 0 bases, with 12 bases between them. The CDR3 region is CASSLPQAYSGANVLTF. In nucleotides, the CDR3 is TGTGCCAGCAGTTTGCCCCAAGCCTACTCTGGGGCCAACGTCCTGACTTTC.

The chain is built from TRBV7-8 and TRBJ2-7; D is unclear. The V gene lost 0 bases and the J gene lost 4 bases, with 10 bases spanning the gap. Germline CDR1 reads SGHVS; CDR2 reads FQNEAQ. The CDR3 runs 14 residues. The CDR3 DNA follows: TGTGCCAGCAGCTTAGCTAGCCCCATTTACGAGCAGTACTTC. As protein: CASSLASPIYEQYF.

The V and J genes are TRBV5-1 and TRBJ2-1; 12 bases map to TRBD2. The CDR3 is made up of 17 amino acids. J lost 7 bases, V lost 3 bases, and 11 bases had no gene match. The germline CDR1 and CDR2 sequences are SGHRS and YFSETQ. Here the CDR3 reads CASSSSTSGRIENEQFF. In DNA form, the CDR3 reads TGCGCCAGCAGCTCTTCGACTAGCGGGAGAATCGAGAATGAGCAGTTCTTC.